These 30 T cell receptor beta chains share one sample of origin, sequenced in a study of T cell repertoires in cytomegalovirus infection (dated by TCRdb to about 2019). TCRdb names Illumina HiSeq 1500 as the instrument used. The public reads were reanalyzed by TCRdb: fastp trimming at Q25, MiXCR alignment, in-frame beta chains only. When rows share a CDR3 protein, they turn into one entry using the most common DNA and genes. This sample lists around 180,000 distinct CDR3 sequences; around 20% were detected once. The ten largest make up about 2.9% of the sample. Sequencing was done on a sample of PBMCs. Receptors were obtained from a human donor in good health (CMV status not recorded). Some clones in this sample may be carry-over from other donors' samples.

The V and J genes are TRBV6-5 and TRBJ2-1; TRBD1 matches at 7 bases. J was trimmed by 5 bases and V by 6 bases; bases with no gene match: 7. The CDR3 totals 14 residues. Germline CDR1 is MNHEY and CDR2 is SVGAGI. DNA for the CDR3: TGTGCCAGCAGGCGAAGACAGGGTAACAATGAGCAGTTCTTC. As protein: CASRRRQGNNEQFF.

This chain links TRBV6-2 or TRBV6-3 with TRBJ2-6, with D possibly being TRBD2 (6 bases). Germline CDR1 reads MNHEY; CDR2 reads SVGEGT. Trimming removed 4 bases at V and 13 bases at J, with 8 bases between. The CDR3 extends over 11 amino acids. DNA for the CDR3: TGTGCCAGCAGTTCCGGGGGAGTCCTGACTTTC. Its translation is CASSSGGVLTF.

This clonotype was seen only a few times. The chain uses TRBV11-2 and TRBJ2-7; perhaps TRBD1 as D (5 bases). The CDR3 sequence is 16 residues long. CDR1 and CDR2 from the germline V gene are SGHAT and FQNNGV. The V end lost 1 base, the J end lost 3 bases, and 16 bases lay between the germline ends. This chain's CDR3 is CASSLGFGQGHYEQYF. CDR3 nucleotides: TGTGCCAGCAGCTTAGGTTTCGGGCAGGGTCACTACGAGCAGTACTTC.

The CDR3 loop reads CSAKSPGLAGGERKNIQYF. DNA for the CDR3: TGCAGTGCTAAGTCACCGGGACTAGCGGGAGGGGAGCGCAAAAACATTCAGTACTTC. The V and J genes are TRBV20-1 and TRBJ2-4; TRBD2 agrees at 16 bases. CDR1 is DFQATT and CDR2 is SNEGSKA in the germline V gene (reference sequence). The junction had 12 bases not matched to a gene; V was cut back by 4 bases and J by 3 bases. The CDR3 consists of 19 residues.

This chain joins TRBV5-6 and TRBJ1-5, with 7 positions matching TRBD1. After removal of 0 bases from V and 5 bases from J, the junction contained 8 bases not matched to a gene. Germline V lookup: CDR1 SGHDT, CDR2 YYEEEE. This CDR3 comprises 16 residues. CDR3 loop: CASSLGMTGKHQPQHF. CDR3 in DNA: TGTGCCAGCAGCTTGGGAATGACAGGGAAACATCAGCCCCAGCATTTT.

This clonotype was observed a handful of times. This chain uses TRBV7-9 with TRBJ2-2, with no clear D. Per germline, CDR1 SEHNR and CDR2 FQNEAQ (reference sequence). The CDR3 length is 16 residues. Deletions cut 5 bases from V and 0 bases from J, with 13 bases between. CDR3 nucleotides: TGTGCCAGCAGCAAGCCGACGTACGCGAACACCGGGGAGCTGTTTTTT. This gives the protein CASSKPTYANTGELFF.

V usage is TRBV2 and J usage is TRBJ1-1; D is ambiguous. This CDR3 is 13 amino acids long. Trimming removed 6 bases from V and 2 bases from J, with 10 bases in between. Germline V CDR1 and CDR2: SNHLY, FYNNEI. This chain's CDR3 is CASRSEGNTEAFF. CDR3 nucleotide sequence: TGTGCCAGCAGATCGGAGGGTAACACTGAAGCTTTCTTT. Full variable domain (outside the CDR3, taken from reference TRBV2 and TRBJ1-1): EPEVTQTPSHQVTQMGQEVILRCVPISNHLYFYWYRQILGQKVEFLVSFYNNEISEKSEIFDDQFSVERPDGSNFTLKIRSTKLEDSAMYFCASRSEGNTEAFFGQGTRLTVV.

This clonotype has more than one count but fewer than ten. The chain employs TRBV19 and TRBJ2-7; D call uncertain. Between the trimmed V and J ends, which lost 4 bases and 2 bases, there was a span of 9 bases. The germline gives CDR1 LNHDA, CDR2 SQIVND (reference sequence). The CDR3 covers 13 residues. CDR3 sequence reads: CASSKGGTYEQYF. CDR3 DNA: TGTGCCAGTAGTAAGGGCGGCACCTACGAGCAGTACTTC. Full variable domain (outside the CDR3, taken from reference TRBV19 and TRBJ2-7): DGGITQSPKYLFRKEGQNVTLSCEQNLNHDAMYWYRQDPGQGLRLIYYSQIVNDFQKGDIAEGYSVSREKKESFPLTVTSAQKNPTAFYLCASSKGGTYEQYFGPGTRLTVT.

The chain recombines TRBV4-2 with TRBJ2-7; unclear D gene. This CDR3 is 13 amino acids long. V was clipped by 0 bases and J by 6 bases, with 9 bases between them. Looked up from germline, CDR1 is LGHNA and CDR2 is YNFKEQ. CDR3 in amino acids: CASSQDQPGEQYF. In nucleotides, the CDR3 is TGTGCCAGCAGCCAAGATCAGCCCGGCGAGCAGTACTTC.

The gene calls are TRBV14 and TRBJ2-7; possibly TRBD1 for D (5 bases). The V end lost 0 bases, the J end lost 7 bases, and 13 bases lay between the germline ends. The CDR3 contains 14 residues. Germline V lookup: CDR1 SGHDN, CDR2 FVKESK. CDR3 bases: TGTGCCAGCAGCCAAGAATCCAGGGTGGGGGAGCAGTACTTC. Encoded protein: CASSQESRVGEQYF.

This clonotype was recorded a few times. The genes are TRBV28 and TRBJ2-1; 14 nucleotides line up with TRBD2. This CDR3 is 16 amino acids long. The junction had 9 bases not matched to a gene; V was cut back by 5 bases and J by 9 bases. Germline V gene data show CDR1 as MDHEN and CDR2 as SYDVKM. In DNA form, the CDR3 reads TGTGCCAGCAGTGCATCGACTAGCGGGAGGGCGGTTGAGCAGTTCTTC. Translating it yields CASSASTSGRAVEQFF.

This clonotype was recorded a few times. This chain uses TRBV5-4 with TRBJ1-2; D might be TRBD1 (5 bases). Per the germline V gene, CDR1 is SGHNT and CDR2 is YYREEE (reference sequence). V was shortened by 1 base and J by 4 bases, with 20 bases between the two germline ends. This CDR3 has 17 amino acids. The CDR3 here is CASSLSGTQARVYGYTF. The CDR3 nucleotides are TGTGCCAGCAGCTTGAGTGGGACCCAGGCCCGCGTCTATGGCTACACCTTC. Looking up the rest from reference TRBV5-4 and TRBJ1-2 gives the full variable domain: ETGVTQSPTHLIKTRGQQVTLRCSSQSGHNTVSWYQQALGQGPQFIFQYYREEENGRGNFPPRFSGLQFPNYSSELNVNALELDDSALYLCASSLSGTQARVYGYTFGSGTRLTVV.

The chain has TRBV4-1 and TRBJ2-7; D is perhaps TRBD1 (8 bases). V lost 3 bases and J lost 6, with 24 bases in between. The CDR3 sequence is 17 residues long. The V gene's germline CDR1 is MGHRA and CDR2 YSYEKL. This CDR3 reads CASSQTGTGARGGEQYF. The CDR3, as DNA: TGCGCCAGCAGCCAGACCGGGACAGGAGCCAGGGGGGGCGAGCAGTACTTC.

The V call is TRBV29-1, the J call TRBJ1-2; 12 bases map to TRBD1. J lost 11 bases, V lost 7 bases, and 11 bases had no gene match. The CDR3 has 13 amino acids. Germline lookup yields CDR1 SQVTM and CDR2 ANQGSEA. In DNA, the CDR3 is TGCAGCGCTGATCCGGGACAGGGGGCCCAATACACCTTC. Its translation: CSADPGQGAQYTF.

This clonotype was seen at least ten times. The V and J genes are TRBV7-6 and TRBJ2-7, with D possibly being TRBD1 (5 bases). The V gene's germline CDR1 is SGHVS and CDR2 FNYEAQ. Trimming pared 0 bases from V and 4 bases from J, leaving 13 bases between. The CDR3 sequence is 15 residues long. For the CDR3, the DNA is TGTGCCAGCAGCTTAGCCGCAGGGTGGACGTACGAGCAGTACTTC. Its protein is CASSLAAGWTYEQYF.

V and J are TRBV27 and TRBJ1-3; possibly TRBD1 for D (5 bases). The CDR3 spans 13 residues. From germline, CDR1 is MNHEY and CDR2 SMNVEV (reference sequence). V lost 9 bases and J lost 7, with 16 bases in between. In DNA form, the CDR3 reads TGTGCCAGTGGGACGGACGTTGGGAACACCATATATTTT. This codes for CASGTDVGNTIYF.

The V and J genes are TRBV3-1 and TRBJ2-1, with TRBD2 matching over 12 bases. The CDR3 is made up of 17 amino acids. Unmatched junction bases numbered 2, after V lost 2 bases and J lost 0 bases. CDR1 is LGHDT, CDR2 YNNKEL, per germline (reference sequence). The CDR3 spells CASSQTSGRSSYNEQFF. The CDR3 region has the DNA TGTGCCAGCAGCCAAACTAGCGGGAGGAGCTCCTACAATGAGCAGTTCTTC.

This clonotype was seen more than once but under ten times. The V and J genes are TRBV5-4 and TRBJ1-1, with D possibly TRBD1 on 6 matching bases. The CDR3 is 15 residues long. Germline V gene lookup returns CDR1 SGHNT and CDR2 YYREEE (reference sequence). The ends were cut back, 3 bases at V and 4 bases at J, with 16 bases in the middle. The CDR3 here is CASSSYRDSLTEAFF. The CDR3 nucleotides read TGTGCCAGCAGCTCATACAGGGATTCTCTCACTGAAGCTTTCTTT.

This clonotype turned up a few times. The chain recombines TRBV6-5 with TRBJ1-2, with a weak D call TRBD1 (6 bases). Looked up from germline, CDR1 is MNHEY and CDR2 is SVGAGI. Trimming shortened V by 6 bases and J by 2 bases, and 16 bases separated the two germline ends. The CDR3 is 15 residues long. The CDR3 spells CASRPAFDRNYGYTF. The CDR3 nucleotides read TGTGCCAGCAGACCAGCCTTCGACAGGAACTATGGCTACACCTTC.

The chain has TRBV15 and TRBJ1-5, with 7 bases that match TRBD1. Trimming removed 2 bases from V and 4 bases from J; junction bases left unmatched: 11. The V gene's germline CDR1 is LNHNV and CDR2 YYDKDF (reference sequence). CDR3 size: 17 residues. CDR3 sequence: CATSRSSGGRGNQPQHF. In DNA, the CDR3 is TGTGCCACCAGCAGAAGTTCCGGGGGCAGGGGGAATCAGCCCCAGCATTTT.

This clonotype was seen ten or more times. This chain uses TRBV7-6 with TRBJ2-2; TRBD2 is a possible D gene (6 bases). Germline V gives CDR1 SGHVS, CDR2 FNYEAQ. V shed 2 bases and J shed 4 bases, with 14 bases lying between them. The CDR3 extends over 16 amino acids. The CDR3: CASSLYGGTGTGELFF. Written as DNA, the CDR3 is TGTGCCAGCAGCTTATATGGGGGGACCGGCACCGGGGAGCTGTTTTTT.

This chain connects TRBV20-1 to TRBJ2-7; D remains unclear. Trimming took off 4 bases at V and 6 bases at J, with 16 bases between the two ends. Germline CDR1 reads DFQATT; CDR2 reads SNEGSKA (reference sequence). The CDR3 extends over 13 amino acids. The CDR3: CSANTAALPEQYF. In DNA, the CDR3 is TGCAGTGCTAATACAGCCGCTTTACCCGAGCAGTACTTC.

This clonotype was seen only a few times. The J gene is TRBJ1-4, the V gene TRBV6-5; D is unclear. This CDR3 region has 16 residues. The germline gives CDR1 MNHEY, CDR2 SVGAGI. Trimming took 3 bases from V and 0 from J, leaving 11 bases between them. CDR3 nucleotides: TGTGCCAGCAGTTATTCTTGGTTAGCAACTAATGAAAAACTGTTTTTT. Residues: CASSYSWLATNEKLFF.

In this sample, this clonotype turned up many times. V is TRBV6-6 and J is TRBJ2-1; D ambiguous. The germline V gene encodes CDR1 MNHNY and CDR2 SVGAGI (reference sequence). The CDR3 sequence is 11 residues long. V was pared by 4 bases and J by 7 bases, with 5 bases between. The CDR3 sequence is CASSSPNEQFF. The CDR3 nucleotides are TGTGCCAGCAGTTCCCCAAATGAGCAGTTCTTC.

This clonotype was observed a handful of times. This rearrangement joins TRBV14 to TRBJ1-2; D is undetermined. V dropped 4 bases and J dropped 7 bases, with 19 bases sitting between them. The CDR3 length is 15 residues. Germline CDR1 reads SGHDN; CDR2 reads FVKESK. DNA of the CDR3: TGTGCCAGCAGCCCCTCCCCATCTCGCGGGAGTGGCTACACCTTC. It is translated as CASSPSPSRGSGYTF.

This clonotype was detected only a few times. The chain couples TRBV18 to TRBJ2-1, with 12 bases identical to TRBD2. This CDR3 comprises 15 residues. From germline, CDR1 is KGHSH and CDR2 LQKENI. Trimming took 4 bases from V and 7 from J; bases not matched to a gene: 5. CDR3 sequence (DNA): TGTGCCAGCTCACAACTAGCGGGAGGTGGTAATGAGCAGTTCTTC. It encodes CASSQLAGGGNEQFF.

This clonotype was counted at least ten times. This chain connects TRBV6-1 to TRBJ2-3, with TRBD2 matching over 10 bases. Germline-derived CDR1 and CDR2 are MNHNS and SASEGT. With 3 bases clipped from V and 2 bases from J, the junction kept 2 bases outside the gene matches. The CDR3 sequence is 15 residues long. The CDR3 protein is CASSDLAGVTDTQYF. DNA of the CDR3: TGTGCCAGCAGTGACCTAGCGGGAGTCACAGATACGCAGTATTTT.

The chain is built from TRBV3-1 and TRBJ1-1; the D gene is possibly TRBD1 (5 bases). V was clipped by 4 bases and J by 0 bases, with 9 bases between them. This CDR3 is built from 14 residues. Germline CDR1 reads LGHDT; CDR2 reads YNNKEL (reference sequence). The CDR3 region is CASSRLTVNTEAFF. The CDR3 coding sequence is TGTGCCAGCAGCCGCCTGACAGTGAACACTGAAGCTTTCTTT.

This clonotype came up a few times. The rearrangement joins TRBV19 to TRBJ2-1; TRBD1 aligns across 8 bases. V lost 6 bases, J lost 8 bases, and 3 bases stayed unmatched. This CDR3 has 12 amino acids. Germline V gene lookup returns CDR1 LNHDA and CDR2 SQIVND (reference sequence). The CDR3 sequence: CASRNRGDEQFF. CDR3 coding DNA: TGTGCCAGTAGAAACAGGGGGGATGAGCAGTTCTTC.

The rearrangement joins TRBV19 to TRBJ2-7; the match to TRBD2 covers 14 bases. The CDR3 spans 14 residues. Trimming at V came to 9 bases and at J to 5 bases, leaving 6 bases not matched to a gene. Per the germline V gene, CDR1 is LNHDA and CDR2 is SQIVND (reference sequence). DNA for the CDR3: TGTGCCAGCAACAAGGGACTAGCGGGAGACGAGCAGTACTTC. The encoded protein is CASNKGLAGDEQYF. Based on the CDR3 plus reference TRBV19 and TRBJ2-7, the full variable domain is DGGITQSPKYLFRKEGQNVTLSCEQNLNHDAMYWYRQDPGQGLRLIYYSQIVNDFQKGDIAEGYSVSREKKESFPLTVTSAQKNPTAFYLCASNKGLAGDEQYFGPGTRLTVT.